This T cell receptor beta chain was found in a study of immune reconstitution after stem cell transplant in scleroderma. In germline, CDR1 is SQVTM, CDR2 ANQGSEA. The CDR3 loop spans 15 amino acids. The V end was cut by 1 base, the J end by 2 bases, with 15 bases between. This clonotype rates as medium-sized (0.01 to 0.1%). Via MiXCR, TCRdb re-called the RT-PCR reads, giving one row per CDR3 protein. The table includes a few thousand distinct CDR3 sequences, about 3.6% detected once. J is TRBJ2-7 and V is TRBV29-1; TRBD1 is a possible D gene (5 bases). The biological material was taken before or after autologous hematopoietic stem cell transplantation (not recorded which). This sequence was found in a human donor with systemic sclerosis. The CDR3 spells CSVEGTPKDTYEQYF. In DNA, the CDR3 is TGCAGCGTTGAAGGGACACCCAAAGACACCTACGAGCAGTACTTC.